This T cell receptor beta chain derives from a study of T cell responses to AZD1222 COVID-19 vaccine. Study-level points and caveats: Repertoire sampling happened only post peak T cell response.

As regards this clone: Its antigen is undetermined.

Profiling relied on immunoSEQ multiplex PCR, and the TCRdb table lists in-frame clones only, not all of them. Among approximately 150,000 clones listed, approximately 90% were seen once. The V gene's germline CDR1 is SGDLS and CDR2 YYNGEE. Trimming at V came to 4 bases and at J to 0 bases, leaving 8 bases not matched to a gene. This CDR3 has 16 residues. The rearrangement uses TRBV9 and TRBJ2-7; 9 positions agree with TRBD2. The sample in question was peripheral blood, obtained 28 days after the second AZD1222 dose. The sequence was obtained from an adult who received the AZD1222 COVID-19 vaccine. This chain's CDR3 is CASSPRLAESSYEQYF. DNA for the CDR3: TGTGCCAGCAGCCCCAGACTAGCGGAGAGCTCCTACGAGCAGTACTTC.